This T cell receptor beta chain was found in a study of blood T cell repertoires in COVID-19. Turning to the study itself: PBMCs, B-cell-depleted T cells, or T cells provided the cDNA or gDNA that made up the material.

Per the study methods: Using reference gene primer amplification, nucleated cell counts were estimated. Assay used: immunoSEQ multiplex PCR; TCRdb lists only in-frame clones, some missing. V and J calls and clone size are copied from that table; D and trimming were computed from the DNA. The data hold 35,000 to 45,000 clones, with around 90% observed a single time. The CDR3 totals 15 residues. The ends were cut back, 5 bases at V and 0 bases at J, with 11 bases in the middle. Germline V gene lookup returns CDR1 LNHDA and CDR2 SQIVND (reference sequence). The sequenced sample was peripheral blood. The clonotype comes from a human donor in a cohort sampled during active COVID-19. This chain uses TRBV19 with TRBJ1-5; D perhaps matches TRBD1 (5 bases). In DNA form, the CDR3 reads TGTGCCAGTAGTGACAGTTTTACTAGCAATCAGCCCCAGCATTTT. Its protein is CASSDSFTSNQPQHF.